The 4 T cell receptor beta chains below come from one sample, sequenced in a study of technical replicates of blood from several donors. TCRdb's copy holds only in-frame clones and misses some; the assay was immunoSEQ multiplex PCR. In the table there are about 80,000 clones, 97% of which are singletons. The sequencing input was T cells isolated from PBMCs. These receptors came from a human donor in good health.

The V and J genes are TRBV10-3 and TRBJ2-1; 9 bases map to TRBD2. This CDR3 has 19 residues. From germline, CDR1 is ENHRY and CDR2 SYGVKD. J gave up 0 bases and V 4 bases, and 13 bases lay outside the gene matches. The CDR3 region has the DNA TGTGCCATCAGTGGGGGACTAGCTAAAAAAGCCCACTCCTACAATGAGCAGTTCTTC. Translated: CAISGGLAKKAHSYNEQFF.

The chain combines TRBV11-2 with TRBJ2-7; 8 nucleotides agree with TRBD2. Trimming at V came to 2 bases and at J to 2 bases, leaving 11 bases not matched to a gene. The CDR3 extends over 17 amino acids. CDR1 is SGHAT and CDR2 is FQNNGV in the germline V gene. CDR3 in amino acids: CASSLWWGGRLAYEQYF. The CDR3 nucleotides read TGTGCCAGCAGCTTATGGTGGGGCGGGAGGCTAGCCTACGAGCAGTACTTC.

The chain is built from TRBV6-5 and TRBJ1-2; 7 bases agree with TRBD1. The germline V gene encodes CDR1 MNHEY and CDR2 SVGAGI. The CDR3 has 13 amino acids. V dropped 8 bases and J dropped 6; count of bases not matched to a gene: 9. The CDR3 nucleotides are TGTGCCAGCTCTTCGACAGGGTGGAATGGCTACACCTTC. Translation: CASSSTGWNGYTF.

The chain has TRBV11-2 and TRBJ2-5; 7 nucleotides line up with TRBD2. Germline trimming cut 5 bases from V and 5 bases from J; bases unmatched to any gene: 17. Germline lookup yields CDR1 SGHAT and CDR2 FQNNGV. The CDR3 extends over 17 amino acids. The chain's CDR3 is CASSPRSPLEGGETQYF. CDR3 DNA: TGTGCCAGCAGCCCACGAAGCCCATTGGAGGGAGGGGAGACCCAGTACTTC.